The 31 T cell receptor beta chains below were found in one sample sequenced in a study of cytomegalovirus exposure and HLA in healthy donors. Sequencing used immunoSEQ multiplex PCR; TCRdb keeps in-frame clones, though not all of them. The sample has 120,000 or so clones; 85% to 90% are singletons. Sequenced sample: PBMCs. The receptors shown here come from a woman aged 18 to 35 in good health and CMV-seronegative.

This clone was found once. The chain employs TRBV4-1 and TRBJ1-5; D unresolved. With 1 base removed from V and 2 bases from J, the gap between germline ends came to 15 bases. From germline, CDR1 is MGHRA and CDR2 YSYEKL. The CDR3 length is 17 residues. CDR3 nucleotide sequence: TGCGCCAGCAGCCAAGTCGCGGAGTTTCTAGGCAATCAGCCCCAGCATTTT. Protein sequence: CASSQVAEFLGNQPQHF.

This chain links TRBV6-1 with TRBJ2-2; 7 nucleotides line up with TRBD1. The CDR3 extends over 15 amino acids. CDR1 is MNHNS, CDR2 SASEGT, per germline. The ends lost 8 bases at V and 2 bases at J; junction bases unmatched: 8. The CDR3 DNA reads TGTGCCAGCGGGAGACAGGGAATCAACACCGGGGAGCTGTTTTTT. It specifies CASGRQGINTGELFF.

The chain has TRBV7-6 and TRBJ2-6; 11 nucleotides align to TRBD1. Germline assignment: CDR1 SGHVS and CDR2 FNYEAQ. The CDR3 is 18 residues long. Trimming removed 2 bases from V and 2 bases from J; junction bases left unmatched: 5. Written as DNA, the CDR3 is TGTGCCAGCAGCTTAACCGGGACAGGGGGTACTGGGGCCAACGTCCTGACTTTC. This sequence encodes CASSLTGTGGTGANVLTF.

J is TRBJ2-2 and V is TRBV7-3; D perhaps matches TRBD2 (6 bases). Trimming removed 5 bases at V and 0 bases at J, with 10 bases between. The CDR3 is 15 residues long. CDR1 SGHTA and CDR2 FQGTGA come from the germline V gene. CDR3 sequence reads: CASSPRGTNTGELFF. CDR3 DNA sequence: TGTGCCAGCAGCCCCCGGGGGACGAACACCGGGGAGCTGTTTTTT.

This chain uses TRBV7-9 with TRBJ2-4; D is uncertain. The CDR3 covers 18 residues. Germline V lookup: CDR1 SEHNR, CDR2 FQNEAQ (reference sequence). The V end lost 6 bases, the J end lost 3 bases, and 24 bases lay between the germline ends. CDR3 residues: CASRSLEYGRTYKNIQYF. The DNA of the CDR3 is TGTGCCAGCAGGAGCTTAGAGTACGGTAGAACTTACAAAAACATTCAGTACTTC.

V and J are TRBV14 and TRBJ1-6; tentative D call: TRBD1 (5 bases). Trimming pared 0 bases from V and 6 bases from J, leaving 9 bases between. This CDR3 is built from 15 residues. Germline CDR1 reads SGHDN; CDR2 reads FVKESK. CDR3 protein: CASSQDHGGNSPLHF. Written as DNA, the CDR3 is TGTGCCAGCAGCCAAGACCACGGGGGTAATTCACCCCTCCACTTT.

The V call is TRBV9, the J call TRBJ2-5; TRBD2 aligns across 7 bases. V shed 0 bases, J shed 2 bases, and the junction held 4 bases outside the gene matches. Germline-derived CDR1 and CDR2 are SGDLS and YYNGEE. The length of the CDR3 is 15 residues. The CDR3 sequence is CASSVGISGQETQYF. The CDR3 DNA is TGTGCCAGCAGCGTAGGCATTAGCGGGCAAGAGACCCAGTACTTC.

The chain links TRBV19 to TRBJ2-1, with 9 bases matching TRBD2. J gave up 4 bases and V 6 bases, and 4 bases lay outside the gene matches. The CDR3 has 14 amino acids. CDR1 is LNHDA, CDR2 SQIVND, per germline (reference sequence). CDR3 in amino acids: CASRGLAGYNEQFF. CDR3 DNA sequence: TGTGCCAGTAGGGGTCTAGCGGGGTACAATGAGCAGTTCTTC.

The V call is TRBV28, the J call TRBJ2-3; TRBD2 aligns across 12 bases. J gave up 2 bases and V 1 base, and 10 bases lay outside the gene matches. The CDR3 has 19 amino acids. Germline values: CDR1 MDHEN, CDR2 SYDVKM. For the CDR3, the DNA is TGTGCCAGCAGTTTATATGGGCGCTGGACTAGCGGGAACACAGATACGCAGTATTTT. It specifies CASSLYGRWTSGNTDTQYF.

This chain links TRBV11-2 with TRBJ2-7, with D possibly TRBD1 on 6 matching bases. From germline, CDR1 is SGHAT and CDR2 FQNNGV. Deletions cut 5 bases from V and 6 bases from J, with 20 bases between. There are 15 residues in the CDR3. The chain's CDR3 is CASSVTGPKAPEQYF. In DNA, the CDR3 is TGTGCCAGCAGCGTGACAGGCCCCAAAGCCCCCGAGCAGTACTTC.

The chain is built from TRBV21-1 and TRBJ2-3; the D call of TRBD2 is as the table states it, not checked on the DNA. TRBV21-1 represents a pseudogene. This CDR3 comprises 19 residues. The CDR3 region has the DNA TGTGCCAGCAGCAATCGAAAAAGGCTAAATAGCGGGAGCACAGATACGCAGTATTTT. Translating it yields CASSNRKRLNSGSTDTQYF.

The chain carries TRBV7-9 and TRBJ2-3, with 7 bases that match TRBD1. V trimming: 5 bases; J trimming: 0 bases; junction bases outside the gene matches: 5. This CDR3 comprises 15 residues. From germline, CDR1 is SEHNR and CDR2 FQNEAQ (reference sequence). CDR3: CASSVGTVSTDTQYF. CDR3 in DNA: TGTGCCAGCAGCGTCGGGACAGTCAGCACAGATACGCAGTATTTT.

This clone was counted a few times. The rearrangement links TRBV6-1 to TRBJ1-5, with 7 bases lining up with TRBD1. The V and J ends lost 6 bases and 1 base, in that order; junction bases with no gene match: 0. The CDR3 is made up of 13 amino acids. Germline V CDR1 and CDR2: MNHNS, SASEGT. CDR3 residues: CASRDRSNQPQHF. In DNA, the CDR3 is TGTGCCAGCAGGGACAGGAGCAATCAGCCCCAGCATTTT.

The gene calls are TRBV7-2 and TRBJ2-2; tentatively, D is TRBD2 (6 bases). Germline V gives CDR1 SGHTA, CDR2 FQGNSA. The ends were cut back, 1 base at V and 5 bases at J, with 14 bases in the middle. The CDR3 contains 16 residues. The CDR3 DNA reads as TGTGCCAGCAGCTTAGACCGACTAGTGGGGACCGGGGAGCTGTTTTTT. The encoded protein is CASSLDRLVGTGELFF.

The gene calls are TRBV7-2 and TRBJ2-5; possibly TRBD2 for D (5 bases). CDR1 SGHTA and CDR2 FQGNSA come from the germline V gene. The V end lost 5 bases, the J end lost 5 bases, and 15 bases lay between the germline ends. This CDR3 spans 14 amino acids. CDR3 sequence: CASSPHAGTETQYF. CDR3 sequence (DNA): TGTGCCAGCAGCCCCCACGCGGGCACCGAGACCCAGTACTTC.

The CDR3 sequence: CASSWTSGNNEQFF. DNA of the CDR3: TGTGCCAGCAGCTGGACTAGCGGGAACAATGAGCAGTTCTTC. This rearrangement joins TRBV7-3 to TRBJ2-1; 12 bases agree with TRBD2. The germline V gene encodes CDR1 SGHTA and CDR2 FQGTGA. The ends lost 4 bases at V and 5 bases at J; junction bases unmatched: 0. This CDR3 region has 14 residues.

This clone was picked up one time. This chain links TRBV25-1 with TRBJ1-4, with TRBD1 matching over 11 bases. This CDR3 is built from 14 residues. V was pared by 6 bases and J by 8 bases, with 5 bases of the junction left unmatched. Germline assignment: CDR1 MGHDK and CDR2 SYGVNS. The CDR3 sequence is CASSRTGGGEKLFF. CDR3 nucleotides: TGTGCCAGCAGCCGGACAGGGGGCGGGGAAAAACTGTTTTTT. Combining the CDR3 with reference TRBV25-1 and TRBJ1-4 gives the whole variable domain EADIYQTPRYLVIGTGKKITLECSQTMGHDKMYWYQQDPGMELHLIHYSYGVNSTEKGDLSSESTVSRIRTEHFPLTLESARPSHTSQYLCASSRTGGGEKLFFGSGTQLSVL.

CDR3 bases: TGTGCCAGCAGAACATTGGGACAGAACACTGAAGCTTTCTTT. This codes for CASRTLGQNTEAFF. The chain has TRBV6-5 and TRBJ1-1; possibly TRBD1 for D (6 bases). The ends were cut back, 6 bases at V and 1 base at J, with 12 bases in the middle. Germline-derived CDR1 and CDR2 are MNHEY and SVGAGI. The CDR3 length is 14 residues.

In nucleotides, the CDR3 is TGTGCCAGCAGCTCCCGGACTAGCGGGAGGAGCACAGATACGCAGTATTTT. Translated: CASSSRTSGRSTDTQYF. The chain uses TRBV7-3 and TRBJ2-3, with 14 bases aligning to TRBD2. The CDR3 is made up of 17 amino acids. Germline lookup yields CDR1 SGHTA and CDR2 FQGTGA. J was trimmed by 0 bases and V by 4 bases; bases with no gene match: 3.

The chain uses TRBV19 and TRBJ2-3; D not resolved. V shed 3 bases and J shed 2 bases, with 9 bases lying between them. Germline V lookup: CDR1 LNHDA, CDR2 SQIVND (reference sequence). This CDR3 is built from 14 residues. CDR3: CASSIGWLTDTQYF. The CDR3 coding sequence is TGTGCCAGTAGTATTGGCTGGCTCACAGATACGCAGTATTTT.

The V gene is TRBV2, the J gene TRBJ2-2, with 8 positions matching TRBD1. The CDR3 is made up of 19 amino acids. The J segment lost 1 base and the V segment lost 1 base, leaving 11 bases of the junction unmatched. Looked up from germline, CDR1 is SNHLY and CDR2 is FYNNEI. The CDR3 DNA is TGTGCCAGCAGTGAAGATCCCCGTGGACAGGGTTTGAACACCGGGGAGCTGTTTTTT. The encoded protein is CASSEDPRGQGLNTGELFF.

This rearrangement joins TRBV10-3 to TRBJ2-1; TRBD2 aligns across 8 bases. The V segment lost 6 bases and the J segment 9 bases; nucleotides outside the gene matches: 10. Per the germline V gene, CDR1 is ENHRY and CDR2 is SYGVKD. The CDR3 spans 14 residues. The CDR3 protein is CAIREGRGVSEQFF. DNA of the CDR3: TGTGCCATCAGAGAAGGGCGGGGGGTAAGTGAGCAGTTCTTC.

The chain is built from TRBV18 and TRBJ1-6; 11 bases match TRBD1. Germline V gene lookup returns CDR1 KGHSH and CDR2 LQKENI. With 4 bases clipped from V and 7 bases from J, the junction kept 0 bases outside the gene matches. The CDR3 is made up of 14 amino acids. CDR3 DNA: TGTGCCAGCTCACGGGACAGGGGGAATTCACCCCTCCACTTT. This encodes CASSRDRGNSPLHF.

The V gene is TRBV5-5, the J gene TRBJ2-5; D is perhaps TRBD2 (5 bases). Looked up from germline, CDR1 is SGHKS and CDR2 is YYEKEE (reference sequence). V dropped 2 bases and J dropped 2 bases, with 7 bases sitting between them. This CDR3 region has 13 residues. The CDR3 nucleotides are TGTGCCAGCAGCTTAAGGGAGCAAGAGACCCAGTACTTC. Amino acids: CASSLREQETQYF.

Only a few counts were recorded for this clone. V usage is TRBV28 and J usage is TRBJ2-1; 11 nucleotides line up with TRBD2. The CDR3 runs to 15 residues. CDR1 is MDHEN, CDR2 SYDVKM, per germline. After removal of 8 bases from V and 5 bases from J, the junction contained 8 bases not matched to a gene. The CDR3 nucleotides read TGTGCCAGCGCACTTATAGCGGGGGGGAACAATGAGCAGTTCTTC. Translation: CASALIAGGNNEQFF.

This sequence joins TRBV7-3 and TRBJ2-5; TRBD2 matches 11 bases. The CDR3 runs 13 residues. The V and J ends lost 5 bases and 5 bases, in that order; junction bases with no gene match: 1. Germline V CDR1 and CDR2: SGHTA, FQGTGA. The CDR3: CASSRTSGETQYF. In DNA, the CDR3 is TGTGCCAGCAGCCGGACTAGCGGGGAGACCCAGTACTTC.

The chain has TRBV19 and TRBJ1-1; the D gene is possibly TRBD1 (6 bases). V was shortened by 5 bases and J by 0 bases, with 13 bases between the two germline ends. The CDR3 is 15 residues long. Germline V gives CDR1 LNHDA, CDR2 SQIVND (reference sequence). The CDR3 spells CASSLLTGLNTEAFF. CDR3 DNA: TGTGCCAGTAGTCTCCTGACAGGTCTGAACACTGAAGCTTTCTTT. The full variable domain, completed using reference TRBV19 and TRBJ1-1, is DGGITQSPKYLFRKEGQNVTLSCEQNLNHDAMYWYRQDPGQGLRLIYYSQIVNDFQKGDIAEGYSVSREKKESFPLTVTSAQKNPTAFYLCASSLLTGLNTEAFFGQGTRLTVV.

CDR3 sequence reads: CASSFQGYEQYF. CDR3 bases: TGTGCCAGCAGCTTTCAGGGTTACGAGCAGTACTTC. This sequence joins TRBV7-8 and TRBJ2-7; D may be TRBD1 (5 bases). V lost 3 bases and J lost 4, with 7 bases in between. In germline, CDR1 is SGHVS, CDR2 FQNEAQ. This CDR3 spans 12 amino acids.

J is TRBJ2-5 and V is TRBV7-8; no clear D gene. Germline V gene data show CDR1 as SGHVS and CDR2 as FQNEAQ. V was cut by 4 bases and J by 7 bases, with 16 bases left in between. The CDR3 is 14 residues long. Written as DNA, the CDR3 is TGTGCCAGCAGCTCGTCCACCTCCGTCGGGACCCAGTACTTC. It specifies CASSSSTSVGTQYF.

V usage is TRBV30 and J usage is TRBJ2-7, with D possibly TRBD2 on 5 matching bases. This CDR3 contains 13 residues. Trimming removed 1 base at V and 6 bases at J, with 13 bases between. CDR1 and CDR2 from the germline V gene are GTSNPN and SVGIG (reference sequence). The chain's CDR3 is CAWSGGDLAEQYF. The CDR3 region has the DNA TGTGCCTGGAGTGGGGGAGACCTGGCCGAGCAGTACTTC.

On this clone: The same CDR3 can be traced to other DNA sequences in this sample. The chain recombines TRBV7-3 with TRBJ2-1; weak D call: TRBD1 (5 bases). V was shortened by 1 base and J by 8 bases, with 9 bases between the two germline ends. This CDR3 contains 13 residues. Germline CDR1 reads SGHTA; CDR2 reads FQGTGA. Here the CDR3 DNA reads TGTGCCAGCAGCTTAAAAGTCAGGGATGAGCAGTTCTTC. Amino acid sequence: CASSLKVRDEQFF.